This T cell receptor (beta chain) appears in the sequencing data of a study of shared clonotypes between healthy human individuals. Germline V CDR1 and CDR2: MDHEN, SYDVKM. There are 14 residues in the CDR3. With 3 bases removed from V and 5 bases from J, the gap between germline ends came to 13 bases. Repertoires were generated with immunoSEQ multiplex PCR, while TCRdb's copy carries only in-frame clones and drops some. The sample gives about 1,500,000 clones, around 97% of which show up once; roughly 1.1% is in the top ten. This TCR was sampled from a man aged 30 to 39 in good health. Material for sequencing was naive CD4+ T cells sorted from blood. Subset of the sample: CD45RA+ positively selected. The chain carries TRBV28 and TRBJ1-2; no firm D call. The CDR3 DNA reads TGTGCCAGCAGTTTGGGCCGCAGCCTTTATGGCTACACCTTC. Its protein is CASSLGRSLYGYTF.